This T cell receptor (beta chain) appears in the sequencing data of a study of T-cell reconstitution after alpha-beta-depleted transplantation in children. This clonotype was picked up many times. Its cognate antigen is unknown. Preparation of the TCRbeta library was carried out with unique molecular identifiers. TCRdb recomputed calls from the PCR reads with MiXCR, one row per CDR3 protein. The sample consists of 200,000 to 250,000 distinct CDR3 sequences, 11% of them appearing once. Study-wide findings and caveats: Reported findings indicate that, about two months after transplant, alpha-beta T cells came from several hundred expanded clones, which were derived from non-depleted graft cells. T-cell numbers and diversity, one year after transplant, stemmed largely from T cells that were newly produced.

The source material was PBMCs, sampled before TCRalphabeta/CD19-depleted stem cell transplant. This sequence originates from a child younger than two with acute myeloid leukemia, due to receive a stem cell transplant.

In DNA, the CDR3 is TGTGCCAGCAGTTACTCTGGCGGGGGGTCTGTGAATGAGCAGTTCTTC. Its translation is CASSYSGGGSVNEQFF. The chain joins TRBV6-2 or TRBV6-3 to TRBJ2-1; TRBD2 agrees at 8 bases. Germline lookup yields CDR1 MNHEY and CDR2 SVGEGT. Trimming removed 0 bases from V and 7 bases from J; junction bases left unmatched: 8. The CDR3 sequence is 16 residues long.